Listed below are T cell receptor beta chains from one sample, sequenced in a study of PD-L1 blockade in urothelial cancer. Sequencing was performed with immunoSEQ multiplex PCR; in TCRdb, only in-frame clones are kept and a portion is missing. The table records over 65,000 clones, around 90% of them present only once. The sequencing here drew on PBMCs, taken around atezolizumab (anti-PD-L1) treatment. These receptors were obtained from a man in his 70s with urothelial cancer. Both conserved end residues are part of each CDR3. The D gene is left open where the match is weak. For some rows the clone size is stated as once, few or many, or as a class when expanded; others skip it.

size	V	D	J	DNA	CDR3
NA	TRBV6-6	NA	TRBJ1-3	TGTGCCAGCAGTTTGAACAGTCGGGGAAACACCATATATTTT	CASSLNSRGNTIYF
NA	TRBV9	NA	TRBJ2-1	TGTGCCAGCAGCGTAGGCCCTATGTACAATGAGCAGTTCTTC	CASSVGPMYNEQFF
NA	TRBV7-9	NA	TRBJ1-2	TGTGCCAGCAGCCAGACAGGAGCTAACTATGGCTACACCTTC	CASSQTGANYGYTF
NA	TRBV18	TRBD1	TRBJ1-4	TGTGCCAGCTCACCACAGGGGGCCACTAATGAAAAACTGTTTTTT	CASSPQGATNEKLFF
few	TRBV5-5	NA	TRBJ1-5	TGTGCCAGCAGCTTGGATCATGGGGAGGGGTTAGCCAATCAGCCCCAGCATTTT	CASSLDHGEGLANQPQHF
NA	TRBV9	NA	TRBJ2-5	TGTGCCAGCAGCGTTACAGTCTTGGGAGAGACCCAGTACTTC	CASSVTVLGETQYF
once	TRBV27	NA	TRBJ1-1	TGTGCCAGCAGTTTAGCCAACAGGGTCAACACTGAAGCTTTCTTT	CASSLANRVNTEAFF
NA	TRBV19	NA	TRBJ1-1	TGTGCCAGTACCGTAAACAGAGAGAGTAACACTGAAGCTTTCTTT	CASTVNRESNTEAFF
NA	TRBV4-1	NA	TRBJ1-1	TGCGCCAGCAGCCAAGATCGTATTAGGGGGTACACTGAAGCTTTCTTT	CASSQDRIRGYTEAFF
NA	TRBV19	TRBD1	TRBJ1-2	TGTGCCAGTAGTATAACAGGGGACTATGGCTACACCTTC	CASSITGDYGYTF
NA	TRBV10-3	TRBD1	TRBJ2-3	TGTGCCATCAGTGAGGCTGGACAGGGAGGCACAGATACGCAGTATTTT	CAISEAGQGGTDTQYF
NA	TRBV15	TRBD1	TRBJ1-1	TGTGCCACCAGCAGCCCTTCGACAGGGAAAATAACTGAAGCTTTCTTT	CATSSPSTGKITEAFF
NA	TRBV13	NA	TRBJ1-1	TGTGCCAGCAGCTCCCCGGCACAGGGAGACCCTGAAGCTTTCTTT	CASSSPAQGDPEAFF
NA	TRBV9	NA	TRBJ2-3	TGTGCCAGCAGCCTAGGGGGGGGGACCCGCACAGATACGCAGTATTTT	CASSLGGGTRTDTQYF
NA	TRBV7-3	NA	TRBJ2-3	TGTGCCAGCAGCTTCCTCGGTTCCAGCACAGATACGCAGTATTTT	CASSFLGSSTDTQYF
NA	TRBV28	NA	TRBJ2-7	TGTGCCAGCAGCCCCCGGGGGGCGGGTGATTACGAGCAGTACTTC	CASSPRGAGDYEQYF
NA	TRBV10-2	NA	TRBJ2-2	TGCGCCAGCAGGAGACAGATGACCGGGGAGCTGTTTTTT	CASRRQMTGELFF
NA	TRBV28	TRBD2	TRBJ2-5	TGTGCCAGCAGCTCTAGAGGACTAGCGGGATTAGAGACCCAGTACTTC	CASSSRGLAGLETQYF
NA	TRBV7-2	TRBD2	TRBJ2-5	TGTGCCAGCAGCTTAAGTTGGCTAGCGGGGGAGACCCAGTACTTC	CASSLSWLAGETQYF
NA	TRBV9	TRBD2	TRBJ2-7	TGTGCCAGCAGCGCGGGACTAGCGGCCTACGAGCAGTACTTC	CASSAGLAAYEQYF
NA	TRBV11-3	TRBD2	TRBJ2-5	TGTGCCAGCAGTTCCGGACTAGCGGGAGTCGAGACCCAGTACTTC	CASSSGLAGVETQYF
NA	TRBV19	TRBD1	TRBJ2-5	TGTGCCAGTAGCAGACAGGGCCCCCAAAGCCAAGAGACCCAGTACTTC	CASSRQGPQSQETQYF
NA	TRBV27	TRBD1	TRBJ2-3	TGTGCCAGCAGTTTCTCCCGGGACAGGGGACGAAGGAGCACAGATACGCAGTATTTT	CASSFSRDRGRRSTDTQYF
NA	TRBV25-1	TRBD1	TRBJ2-3	TGTGCCAGCAGTAACCCGGGACAGGGAGGCGATACGCAGTATTTT	CASSNPGQGGDTQYF
NA	TRBV5-5	NA	TRBJ2-7	TGTGCCAGCAGCACCACCCCGGGGTCCTTGGACGAGCAGTACTTC	CASSTTPGSLDEQYF
NA	TRBV2	TRBD1	TRBJ1-2	TGTGCCAGCAGTGGGGACAGGGCTAACTATGGCTACACCTTC	CASSGDRANYGYTF
NA	TRBV10-3	NA	TRBJ2-2	TGTGCCATCAGCCATTGGGGGCCCGGGGAGCTGTTTTTT	CAISHWGPGELFF
NA	TRBV10-2	NA	TRBJ2-7	TGCGCCAGCAGTGGGACTGACTACGAGCAGTACTTC	CASSGTDYEQYF
NA	TRBV30	NA	TRBJ1-2	TGTGCCTGGAGTGTAGTCTCGGCCGGCGGGTATGGCTACACCTTC	CAWSVVSAGGYGYTF